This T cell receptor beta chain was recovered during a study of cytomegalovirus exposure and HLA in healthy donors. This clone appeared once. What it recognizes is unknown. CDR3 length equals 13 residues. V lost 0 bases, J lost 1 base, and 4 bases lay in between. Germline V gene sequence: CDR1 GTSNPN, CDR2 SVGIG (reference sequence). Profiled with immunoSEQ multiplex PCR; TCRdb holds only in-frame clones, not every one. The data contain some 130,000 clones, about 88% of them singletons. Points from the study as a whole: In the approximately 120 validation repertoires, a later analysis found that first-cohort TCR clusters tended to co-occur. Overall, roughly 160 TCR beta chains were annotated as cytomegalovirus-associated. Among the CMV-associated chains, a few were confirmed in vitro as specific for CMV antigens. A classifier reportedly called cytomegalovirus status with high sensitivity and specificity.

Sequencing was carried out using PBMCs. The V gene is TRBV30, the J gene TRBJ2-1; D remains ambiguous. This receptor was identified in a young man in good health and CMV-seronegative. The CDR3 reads CAWSVGSYNEQFF. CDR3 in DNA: TGTGCCTGGAGTGTCGGGTCCTACAATGAGCAGTTCTTC.